What follows describes a single T cell receptor beta chain. The antigen is undetermined. Germline lookup yields CDR1 SGHRS and CDR2 YFSETQ. CDR3 length equals 16 residues. Trimming removed 3 bases from V and 1 base from J; junction bases left unmatched: 6. The data derive from a study of T cell responses to AZD1222 COVID-19 vaccine. The overall study: Investigators merged groups given second doses at roughly 4 or roughly 12 weeks. Study results and caveats: Donor demographics were predominantly white British with a female majority; clonal diversity may be underestimated.

The method was immunoSEQ multiplex PCR; TCRdb's version includes in-frame clones alone and lacks a portion of them. Among about 120,000 clones listed, around 85% were seen once. The genes are TRBV5-1 and TRBJ2-1; 8 bases match TRBD2. Sequences were derived from peripheral blood, sampled on day 0 of AZD1222 vaccination. The sequence derives from an adult in good health. CDR3: CASSSGGLQSYNEQFF. The CDR3 nucleotides are TGCGCCAGCAGCTCGGGGGGGCTACAGTCCTACAATGAGCAGTTCTTC.